This TCR beta chain is drawn from a study of neurological immune-mediated disorders. Study findings and constraints: Among expanded clones, no CDR3 amino acid sequences were shared across subjects, a pattern suggesting private repertoires in all groups. Among 34 multiple sclerosis patients, phylogenetic grouping put the repertoires of 18 into a single related-CDR3 cluster, a possible signature.

The table lists this clonotype with many counts. Its antigen is currently unknown. V shed 1 base and J shed 6 bases, with 15 bases lying between them. Germline loops: CDR1 WSHSY, CDR2 SAAADI. There are 15 residues in the CDR3. Where libraries were unsorted, they were derived from 2 million PBMCs stored at -80 degrees C. The making of cDNA relied on 5'RACE with 10-nucleotide random UMIs. MiXCR was run by TCRdb on the 5' RACE reads, yielding one entry per CDR3 protein. The profile covers approximately 70,000 distinct CDR3 sequences, with 4.5% to 6% appearing a single time and roughly 2.2% taken by the ten largest.

The sequencing sample was made of PBMCs. The TCR comes from a woman aged 70-85 years with multiple sclerosis. This chain uses TRBV10-2 with TRBJ1-1; D is undetermined. This CDR3 reads CASSEFVPGSSEAFF. The CDR3 DNA reads as TGCGCCAGCAGTGAGTTCGTCCCGGGGTCATCTGAAGCTTTCTTT.